This is a list of T cell receptor beta chains from one sample in a study of cytomegalovirus exposure and HLA in healthy donors. The protocol was immunoSEQ multiplex PCR, while the TCRdb copy is restricted to in-frame clones and leaves out a portion. Of 100,000 or so clones in the sample, approximately 70% were seen once. The specimen was PBMCs. The source is a woman aged 18-29 years in good health and CMV-seropositive. CDR3s include the opening cysteine and the closing phenylalanine or tryptophan. D genes are given only for firm matches. Where a row states a size, it is once, few, many or the class of an expanded clone; other rows omit it.

>TRBJ2-1|.|.|TRBV5-1
TGCGCCAGCAGCTTGGAGCCCCTAGCGGAGCAGTTCTTC
CASSLEPLAEQFF
>TRBJ1-3|.|.|TRBV15
TGTGCCACCAGCAGAGAATTAACAGGAGATGCTGGAAACACCATATATTTT
CATSRELTGDAGNTIYF
>TRBJ1-2|.|.|TRBV7-6
TGTGCCAGCAGCTCCGTGGGGGGTAGTGGCTACACCTTC
CASSSVGGSGYTF
>TRBJ1-2|.|once|TRBV27
TGTGCCAGCAGGGGAGGCCGAAACTATGGCTACACCTTC
CASRGGRNYGYTF
>TRBJ2-5|.|once|TRBV6-6
TGTGCCAGCAGTTTGTTAGCGGTCCAAGAGACCCAGTACTTC
CASSLLAVQETQYF
>TRBJ1-4|TRBD1|.|TRBV18
TGTGCCAGCTCACCATACGTAACAGGGGATGAAAAACTGTTTTTT
CASSPYVTGDEKLFF
>TRBJ2-5|TRBD1|.|TRBV5-1
TGCGCCAGCAGCATTGTCGGGACAGGGGTCGAGACCCAGTACTTC
CASSIVGTGVETQYF
>TRBJ1-2|.|.|TRBV28
TGTGCCAGCAGTTCTGCCCCAGCGTCCAGCTATGGCTACACCTTC
CASSSAPASSYGYTF
>TRBJ2-7|TRBD1|.|TRBV5-1
TGCGCCAGCAGCGGGGGACAGTTTTTAGAGCAATACTTC
CASSGGQFLEQYF
>TRBJ2-5|TRBD2|.|TRBV7-8
TGTGCCAGCAGCTTAGGGGGAGGGAGGGAGACCCAGTACTTC
CASSLGGGRETQYF
>TRBJ1-3|TRBD1|.|TRBV7-9
TGTTCCAGCAGCCGGGACAGGGCCATCTCTGGAAACACCATATATTTT
CSSSRDRAISGNTIYF
>TRBJ2-7|.|few|TRBV27
TGTGCCAGCCGAAGACTAGACCCCTCCTACGAGCAGTACTTC
CASRRLDPSYEQYF
>TRBJ2-3|.|.|TRBV29-1
TGCAGCGTTGAAAGGCTAGCGACCTCTTCGGATACGCAGTATTTT
CSVERLATSSDTQYF
>TRBJ2-2|TRBD2|.|TRBV10-3
TGTGCCATCTCGGCCCTAGGACTAGACACCGGGGAGCTGTTTTTT
CAISALGLDTGELFF
>TRBJ2-1|TRBD2|.|TRBV27
TGTGCCAGCGCTAGCGGGAGGACCTACAATGAGCAGTTCTTC
CASASGRTYNEQFF
>TRBJ2-7|TRBD1|.|TRBV19
TGTGCCAGTAGGGTGACAGGGGGGTACGAGCAGTACTTC
CASRVTGGYEQYF
>TRBJ2-1|TRBD2|.|TRBV7-2
TGTGCCAGCAGCTTACCGCGGGAGTCCGATGAGCAGTTCTTC
CASSLPRESDEQFF
>TRBJ1-3|.|.|TRBV11-2
TGTGCCAGCACCTTAGGTTCTAGCTCTGGAAACACCATATATTTT
CASTLGSSSGNTIYF
>TRBJ2-5|TRBD2|.|TRBV7-9
TGTGCCAGCAGCCGACTAGCGGGAGGTGAGACCCAGTACTTC
CASSRLAGGETQYF
>TRBJ2-7|TRBD2|once|TRBV29-1
TGCAGCGTTGAGGGCTCTAGCGGGAGTTCAAGCTCCTACGAGCAGTACTTC
CSVEGSSGSSSSYEQYF
>TRBJ2-7|.|.|TRBV7-2
TGTGCCAGCAGCTTAGCATCCTCGAGTGGCTACGAGCAGTACTTC
CASSLASSSGYEQYF
>TRBJ2-3|TRBD2|once|TRBV30
TGTGCCTGGAAGCCTAGCGGGAGGGCGGATACGCAGTATTTT
CAWKPSGRADTQYF
>TRBJ2-5|.|once|TRBV28
TGTGCCATGGGGAACAGACAGGTGGAGACCCAGTACTTC
CAMGNRQVETQYF
>TRBJ1-2|.|.|TRBV7-9
TGTGCCAGCAGCTTAGCGAGGGACAATAACTATGGCTACACCTTC
CASSLARDNNYGYTF